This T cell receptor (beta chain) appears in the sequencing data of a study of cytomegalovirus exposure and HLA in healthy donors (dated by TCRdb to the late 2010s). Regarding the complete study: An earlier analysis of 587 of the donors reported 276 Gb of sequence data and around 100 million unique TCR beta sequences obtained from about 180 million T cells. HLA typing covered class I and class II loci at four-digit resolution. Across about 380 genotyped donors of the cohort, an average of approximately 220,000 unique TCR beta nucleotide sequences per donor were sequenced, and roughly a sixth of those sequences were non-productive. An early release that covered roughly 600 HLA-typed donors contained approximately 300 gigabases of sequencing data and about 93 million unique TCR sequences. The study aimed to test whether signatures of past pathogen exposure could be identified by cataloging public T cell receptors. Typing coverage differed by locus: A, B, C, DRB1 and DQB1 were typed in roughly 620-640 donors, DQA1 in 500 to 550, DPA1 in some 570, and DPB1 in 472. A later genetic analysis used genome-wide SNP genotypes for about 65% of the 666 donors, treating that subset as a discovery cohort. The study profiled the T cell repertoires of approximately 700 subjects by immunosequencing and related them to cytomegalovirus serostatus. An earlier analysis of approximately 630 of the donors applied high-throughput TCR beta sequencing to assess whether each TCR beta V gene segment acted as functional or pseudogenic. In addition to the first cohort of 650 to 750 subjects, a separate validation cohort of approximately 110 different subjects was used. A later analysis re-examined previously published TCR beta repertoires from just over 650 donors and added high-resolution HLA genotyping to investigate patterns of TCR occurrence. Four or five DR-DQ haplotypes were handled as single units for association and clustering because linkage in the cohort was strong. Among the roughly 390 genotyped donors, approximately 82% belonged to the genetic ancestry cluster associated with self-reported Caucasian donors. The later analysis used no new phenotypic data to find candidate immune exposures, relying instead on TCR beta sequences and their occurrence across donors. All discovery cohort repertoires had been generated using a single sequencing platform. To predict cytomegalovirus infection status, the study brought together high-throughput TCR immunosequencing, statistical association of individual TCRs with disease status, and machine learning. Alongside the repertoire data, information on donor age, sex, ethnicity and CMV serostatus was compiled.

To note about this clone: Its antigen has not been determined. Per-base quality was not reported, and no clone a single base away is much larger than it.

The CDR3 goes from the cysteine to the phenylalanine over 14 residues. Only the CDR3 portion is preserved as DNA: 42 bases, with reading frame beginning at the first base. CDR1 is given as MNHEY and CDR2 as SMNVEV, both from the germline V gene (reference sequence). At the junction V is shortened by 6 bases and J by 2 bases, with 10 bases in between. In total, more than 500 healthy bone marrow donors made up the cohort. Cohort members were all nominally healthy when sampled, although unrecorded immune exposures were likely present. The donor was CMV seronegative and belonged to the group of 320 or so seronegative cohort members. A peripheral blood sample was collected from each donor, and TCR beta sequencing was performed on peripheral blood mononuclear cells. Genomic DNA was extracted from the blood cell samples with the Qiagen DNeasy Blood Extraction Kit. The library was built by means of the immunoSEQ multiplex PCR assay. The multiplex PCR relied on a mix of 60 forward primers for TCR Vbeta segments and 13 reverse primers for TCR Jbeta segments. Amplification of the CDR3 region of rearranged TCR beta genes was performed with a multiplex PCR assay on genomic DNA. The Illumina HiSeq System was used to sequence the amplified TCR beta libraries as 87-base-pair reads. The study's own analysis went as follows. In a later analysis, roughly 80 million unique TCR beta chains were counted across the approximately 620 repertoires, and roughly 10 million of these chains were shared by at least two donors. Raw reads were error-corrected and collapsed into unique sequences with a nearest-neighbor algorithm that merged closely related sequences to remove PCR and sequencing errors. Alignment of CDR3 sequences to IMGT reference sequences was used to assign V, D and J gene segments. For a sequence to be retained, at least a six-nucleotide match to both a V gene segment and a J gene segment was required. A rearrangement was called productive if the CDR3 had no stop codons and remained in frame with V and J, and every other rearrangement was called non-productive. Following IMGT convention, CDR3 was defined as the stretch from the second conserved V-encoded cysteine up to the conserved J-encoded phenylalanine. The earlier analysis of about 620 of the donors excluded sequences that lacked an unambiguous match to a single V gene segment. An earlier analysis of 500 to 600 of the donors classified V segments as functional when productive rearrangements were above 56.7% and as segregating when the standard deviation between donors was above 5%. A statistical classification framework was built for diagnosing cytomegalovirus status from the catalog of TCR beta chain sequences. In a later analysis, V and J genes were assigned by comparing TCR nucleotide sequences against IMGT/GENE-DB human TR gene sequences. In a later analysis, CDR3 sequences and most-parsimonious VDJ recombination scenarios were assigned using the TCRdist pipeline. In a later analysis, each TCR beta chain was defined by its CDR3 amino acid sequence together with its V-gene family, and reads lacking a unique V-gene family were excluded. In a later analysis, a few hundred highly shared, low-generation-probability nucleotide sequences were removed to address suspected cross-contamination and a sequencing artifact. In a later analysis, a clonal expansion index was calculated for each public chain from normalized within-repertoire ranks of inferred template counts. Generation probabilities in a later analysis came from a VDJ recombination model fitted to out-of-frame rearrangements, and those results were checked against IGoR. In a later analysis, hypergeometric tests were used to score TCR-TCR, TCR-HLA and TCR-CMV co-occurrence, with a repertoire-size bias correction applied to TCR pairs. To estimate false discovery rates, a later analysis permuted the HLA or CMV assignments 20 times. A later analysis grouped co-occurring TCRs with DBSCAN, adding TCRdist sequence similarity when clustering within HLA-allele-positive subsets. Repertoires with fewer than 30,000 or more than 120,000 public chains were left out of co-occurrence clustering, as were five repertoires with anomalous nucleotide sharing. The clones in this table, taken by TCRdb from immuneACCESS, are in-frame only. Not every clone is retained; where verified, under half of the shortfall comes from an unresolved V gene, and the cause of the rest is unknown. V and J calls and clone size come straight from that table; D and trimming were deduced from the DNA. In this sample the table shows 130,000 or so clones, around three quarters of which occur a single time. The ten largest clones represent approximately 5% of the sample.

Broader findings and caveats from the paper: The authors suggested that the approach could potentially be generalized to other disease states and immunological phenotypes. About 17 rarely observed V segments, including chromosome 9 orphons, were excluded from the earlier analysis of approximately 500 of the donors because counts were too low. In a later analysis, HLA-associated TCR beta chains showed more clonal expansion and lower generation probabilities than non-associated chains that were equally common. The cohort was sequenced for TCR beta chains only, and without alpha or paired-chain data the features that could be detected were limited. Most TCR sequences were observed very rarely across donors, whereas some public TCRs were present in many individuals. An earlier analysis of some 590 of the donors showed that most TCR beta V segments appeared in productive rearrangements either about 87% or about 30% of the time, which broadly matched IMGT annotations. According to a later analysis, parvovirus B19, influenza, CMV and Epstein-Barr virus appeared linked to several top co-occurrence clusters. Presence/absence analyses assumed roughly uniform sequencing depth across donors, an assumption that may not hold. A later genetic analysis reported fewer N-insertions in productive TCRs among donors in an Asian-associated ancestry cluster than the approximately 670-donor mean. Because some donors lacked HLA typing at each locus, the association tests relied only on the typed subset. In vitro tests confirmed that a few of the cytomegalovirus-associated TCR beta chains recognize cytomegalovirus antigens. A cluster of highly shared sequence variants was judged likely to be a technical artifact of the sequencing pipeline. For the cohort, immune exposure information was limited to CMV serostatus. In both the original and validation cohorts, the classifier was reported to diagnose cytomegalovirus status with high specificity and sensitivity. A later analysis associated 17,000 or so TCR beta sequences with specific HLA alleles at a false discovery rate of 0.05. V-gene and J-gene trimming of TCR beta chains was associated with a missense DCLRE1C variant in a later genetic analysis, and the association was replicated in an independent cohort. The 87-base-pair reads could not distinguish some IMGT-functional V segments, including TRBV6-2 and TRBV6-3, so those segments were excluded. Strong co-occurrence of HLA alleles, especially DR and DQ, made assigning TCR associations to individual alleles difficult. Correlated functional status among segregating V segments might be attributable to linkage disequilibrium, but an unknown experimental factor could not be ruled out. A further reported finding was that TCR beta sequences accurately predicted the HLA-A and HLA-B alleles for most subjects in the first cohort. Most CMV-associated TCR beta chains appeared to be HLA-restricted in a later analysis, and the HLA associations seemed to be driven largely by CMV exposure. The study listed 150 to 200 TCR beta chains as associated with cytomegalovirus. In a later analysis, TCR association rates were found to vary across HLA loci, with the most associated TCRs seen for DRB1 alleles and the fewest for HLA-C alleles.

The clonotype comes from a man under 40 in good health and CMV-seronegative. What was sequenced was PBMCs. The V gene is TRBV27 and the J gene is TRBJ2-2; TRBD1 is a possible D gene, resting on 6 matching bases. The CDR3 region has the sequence CASRSQGNTGELFF. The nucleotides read TGTGCCAGCAGATCACAGGGTAACACCGGGGAGCTGTTTTTT.